The next 2 T cell receptor beta chains were all read from a single sample in a study of T-cell memory formation after mild COVID-19. TCRdb recomputed calls from the 5' RACE reads with MiXCR, one row per CDR3 protein. This repertoire shows just under 350,000 distinct CDR3 sequences, approximately 13% found once; its top ten account for over 20%. The sample comprised PBMCs or a T cell subset sorted from them (not recorded which). The source is a man aged 18 to 35 who had mild COVID-19 (a few samples of this study predate the infection). Cell type and time point are not known.

This clonotype was counted at least ten times. The rearrangement links TRBV28 to TRBJ2-2; D ambiguous. The germline gives CDR1 MDHEN, CDR2 SYDVKM. This CDR3 is 13 amino acids long. V lost 7 bases to trimming and J lost 0 bases, with 6 bases between them. The DNA of the CDR3 is TGTGCCAGCATTACAGCGAACACCGGGGAGCTGTTTTTT. Translated, it gives CASITANTGELFF.

The rearrangement joins TRBV4-3 to TRBJ2-2; TRBD2 matches at 11 bases. V lost 3 bases to trimming and J lost 6 bases; unmatched junction nucleotides: 9. CDR3 length: 17 amino acids. The germline V gene encodes CDR1 LGHNA and CDR2 YSLEER. CDR3 in amino acids: CASSQEQLAGESGELFF. In DNA, the CDR3 is TGCGCCAGCAGCCAGGAGCAACTAGCGGGGGAGTCCGGGGAGCTGTTTTTT.